This T cell receptor beta chain came from a study of blood T cell repertoires in COVID-19. Turning to the study itself: T cells, B-cell-depleted T cells, or PBMCs supplied cDNA or gDNA.

The V gene lost 0 bases and the J gene lost 0 bases, with 10 bases spanning the gap. Germline V gene sequence: CDR1 SGHRS, CDR2 YFSETQ. CDR3 size: 16 residues. Methods used by the authors: Amplification of reference gene primers was used by the study to estimate nucleated cell counts. Clones were read by immunoSEQ multiplex PCR, and TCRdb kept only the in-frame ones, dropping some. For V, J and clone size, that table is used; D and trimming come from the DNA. Here the sample spans 150,000 to 170,000 clones, about 90% being singletons. This clone was detected only once. This TCR derives from a middle-aged man with acute or convalescent COVID-19. Sequencing was carried out using peripheral blood. This rearrangement joins TRBV5-1 to TRBJ2-1, with D maybe TRBD1 (6 bases). CDR3 region: CASSLGGGSSYNEQFF. The CDR3 DNA follows: TGCGCCAGCAGCTTGGGAGGGGGAAGCTCCTACAATGAGCAGTTCTTC.